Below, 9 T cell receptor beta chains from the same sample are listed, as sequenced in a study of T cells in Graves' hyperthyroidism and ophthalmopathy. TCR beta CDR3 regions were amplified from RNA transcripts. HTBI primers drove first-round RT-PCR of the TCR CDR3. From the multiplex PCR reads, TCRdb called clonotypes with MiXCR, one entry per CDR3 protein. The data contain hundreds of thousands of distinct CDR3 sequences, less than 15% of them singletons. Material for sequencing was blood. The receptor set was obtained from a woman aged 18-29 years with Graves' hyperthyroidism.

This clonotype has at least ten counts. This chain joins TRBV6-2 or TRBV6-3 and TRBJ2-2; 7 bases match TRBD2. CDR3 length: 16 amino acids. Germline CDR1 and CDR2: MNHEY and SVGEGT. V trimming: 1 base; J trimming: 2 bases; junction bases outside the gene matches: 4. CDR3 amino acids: CASSYWGGDNTGELFF. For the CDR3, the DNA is TGTGCCAGCAGTTACTGGGGAGGGGATAACACCGGGGAGCTGTTTTTT.

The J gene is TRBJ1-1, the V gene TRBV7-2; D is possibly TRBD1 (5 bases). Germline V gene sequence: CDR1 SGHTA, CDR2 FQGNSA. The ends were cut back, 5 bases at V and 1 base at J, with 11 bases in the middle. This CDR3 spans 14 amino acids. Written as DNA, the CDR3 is TGTGCCAGCAGCACCAGGGTTGGGAACACTGAAGCTTTCTTT. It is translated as CASSTRVGNTEAFF.

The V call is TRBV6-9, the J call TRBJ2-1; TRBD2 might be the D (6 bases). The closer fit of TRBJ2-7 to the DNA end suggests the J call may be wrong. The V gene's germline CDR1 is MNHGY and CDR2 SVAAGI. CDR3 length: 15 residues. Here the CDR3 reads CASSYGGSGYNEQYF. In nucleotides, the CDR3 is TGTGCCAGCAGTTACGGCGGTAGCGGATACAATGAGCAGTACTTC.

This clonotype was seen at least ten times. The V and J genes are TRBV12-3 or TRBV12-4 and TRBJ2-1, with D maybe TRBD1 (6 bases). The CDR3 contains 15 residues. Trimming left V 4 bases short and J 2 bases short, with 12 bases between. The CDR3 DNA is TGTGCCAGCAGTTACAGGGACCCCGCCTACAATGAGCAGTTCTTC. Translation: CASSYRDPAYNEQFF.

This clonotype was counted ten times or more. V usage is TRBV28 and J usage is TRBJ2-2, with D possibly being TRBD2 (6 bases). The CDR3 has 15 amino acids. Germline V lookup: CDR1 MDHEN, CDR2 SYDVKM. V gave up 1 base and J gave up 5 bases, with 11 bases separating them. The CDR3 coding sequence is TGTGCCAGCAGTTTATTGGGAGGTCGGACCGGGGAGCTGTTTTTT. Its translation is CASSLLGGRTGELFF.

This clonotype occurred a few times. The CDR3 region is CASSMSLNTEAFF. For the CDR3, the DNA is TGTGCCAGTAGTATGTCCCTGAACACTGAAGCTTTCTTT. This chain links TRBV19 with TRBJ1-1; D ambiguous. The CDR3 extends over 13 amino acids. Trimming took 3 bases from V and 0 from J, leaving 5 bases between them. From germline, CDR1 is LNHDA and CDR2 SQIVND (reference sequence).

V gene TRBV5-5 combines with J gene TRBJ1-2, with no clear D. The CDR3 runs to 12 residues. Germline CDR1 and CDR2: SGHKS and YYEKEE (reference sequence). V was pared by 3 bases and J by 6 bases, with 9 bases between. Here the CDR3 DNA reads TGTGCCAGCAGCTGGGCGAACCATGGCTACACCTTC. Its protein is CASSWANHGYTF.

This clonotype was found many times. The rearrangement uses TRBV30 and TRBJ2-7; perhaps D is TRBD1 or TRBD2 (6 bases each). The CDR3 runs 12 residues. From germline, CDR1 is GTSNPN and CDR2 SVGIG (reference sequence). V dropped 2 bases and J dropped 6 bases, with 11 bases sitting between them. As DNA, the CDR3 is TGTGCCTGGAGTTGGGGGGCGTCCGAGCAGTACTTC. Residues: CAWSWGASEQYF.

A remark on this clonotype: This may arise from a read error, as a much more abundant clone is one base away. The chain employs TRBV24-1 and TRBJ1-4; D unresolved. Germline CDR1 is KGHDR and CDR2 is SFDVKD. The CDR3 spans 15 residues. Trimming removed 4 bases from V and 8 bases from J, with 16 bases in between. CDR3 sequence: CATSDPTAPVEKLFF. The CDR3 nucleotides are TGTGCCACCAGTGACCCCACCGCGCCCGTAGAAAAACTGTTTTTT.